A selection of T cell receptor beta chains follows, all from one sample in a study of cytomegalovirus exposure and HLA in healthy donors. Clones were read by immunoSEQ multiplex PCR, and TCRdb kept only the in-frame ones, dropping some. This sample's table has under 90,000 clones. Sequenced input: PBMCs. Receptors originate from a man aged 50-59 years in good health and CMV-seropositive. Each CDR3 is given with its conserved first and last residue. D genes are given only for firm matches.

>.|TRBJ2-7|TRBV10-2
CASSLYFTYEQYF
TGCGCCAGCAGTCTATACTTCACCTACGAGCAGTACTTC
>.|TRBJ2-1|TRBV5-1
CASSLELPSSYNEQFF
TGCGCCAGCAGCTTGGAACTCCCAAGCTCCTACAATGAGCAGTTCTTC
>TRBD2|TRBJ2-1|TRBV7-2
CASSLSGRATYNEQFF
TGTGCCAGCAGCCTTAGCGGGAGGGCAACCTACAATGAGCAGTTCTTC
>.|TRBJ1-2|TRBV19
CASSIEPGHYGYTF
TGTGCCAGTAGTATCGAACCAGGGCACTATGGCTACACCTTC
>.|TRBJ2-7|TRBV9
CASSGDLGEQYF
TGTGCCAGCAGCGGGGACTTGGGGGAGCAGTACTTC
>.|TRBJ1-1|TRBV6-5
CASSSHGLEGNTEAFF
TGTGCCAGCAGTTCGCATGGACTCGAGGGGAACACTGAAGCTTTCTTT
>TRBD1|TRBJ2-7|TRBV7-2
CASSFDRGRSYEQYF
TGTGCCAGCAGCTTCGACAGGGGGCGCTCCTACGAGCAGTACTTC
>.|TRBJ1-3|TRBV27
CASSLGQLPGNTIYF
TGTGCCAGCAGTTTAGGGCAGCTCCCTGGAAACACCATATATTTT
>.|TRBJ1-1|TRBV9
CASSVLVNTEAFF
TGTGCCAGCAGCGTACTCGTGAACACTGAAGCTTTCTTT
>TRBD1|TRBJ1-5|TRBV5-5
CASSQGRWGTGSQPQHF
TGTGCCAGCAGCCAGGGCCGGTGGGGGACAGGAAGTCAGCCCCAGCATTTT
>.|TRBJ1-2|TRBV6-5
CASTLLGRGHAGYTF
TGTGCCAGCACCTTACTCGGCAGGGGCCATGCTGGCTACACCTTC
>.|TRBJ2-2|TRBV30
CAWSVAGNTGELFF
TGTGCCTGGAGTGTGGCGGGGAACACCGGGGAGCTGTTTTTT
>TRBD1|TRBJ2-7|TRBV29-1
CSVETAGTGGFEQYF
TGCAGCGTTGAAACGGCGGGGACAGGGGGCTTCGAGCAGTACTTC
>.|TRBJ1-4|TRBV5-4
CASSLRQSNEKLFF
TGTGCCAGCAGCTTGAGACAGTCTAATGAAAAACTGTTTTTT
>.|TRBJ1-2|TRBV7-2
CASSLWQDGYTF
TGTGCCAGCAGCTTATGGCAAGATGGCTACACCTTC
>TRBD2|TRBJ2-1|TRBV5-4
CASSPGGTSNEQFF
TGTGCCAGCAGCCCCGGGGGGACCTCCAATGAGCAGTTCTTC
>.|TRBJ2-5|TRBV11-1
CASSLWAKETQYF
TGTGCCAGCAGCTTATGGGCCAAAGAGACCCAGTACTTC
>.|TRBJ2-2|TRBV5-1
CASREREAGELFF
TGCGCCAGCAGGGAAAGAGAGGCCGGGGAGCTGTTTTTT
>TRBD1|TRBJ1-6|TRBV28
CASSLGTGYDF
TGTGCCAGCAGTTTAGGGACAGGGTATGACTTT
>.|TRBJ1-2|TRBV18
CASSPKRQVYGYTF
TGTGCCAGCTCACCTAAACGACAGGTCTATGGCTACACCTTC
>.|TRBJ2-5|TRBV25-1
CASSPQGRTETQYF
TGTGCCAGCAGTCCCCAGGGTAGAACCGAGACCCAGTACTTC
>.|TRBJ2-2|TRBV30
CAWSADYPGELFF
TGTGCCTGGAGTGCCGACTATCCCGGGGAGCTGTTTTTT
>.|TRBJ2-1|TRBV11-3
CASSPRLEGEQFF
TGTGCCAGCAGCCCACGACTAGAGGGTGAGCAGTTCTTC